The present entry profiles one T cell receptor beta chain with its context. This receptor's antigen is unknown. Base-call qualities are not available, and no considerably larger clone is one nucleotide away. The data were taken from a study of CD8+CD57+ T cells in acquired aplastic anemia (dated by TCRdb to between 2018 and 2020). General notes on the study: On average, sorted CD4+ and CD8+ cells yielded around 3.4 ug of extracted DNA, with a range of about 0.17 to 27.4 ug. For healthy donor samples, the average read count was about 10.8 million for CD4+ cells and roughly 11 million for CD8+ cells. Study-wide findings and limitations: Although 25 to 30 CD8+ CDR3 sequences were shared by patients and controls, these sequences appeared highly expressed in patients and within the immunodominant clones of patients. Between patients and healthy controls, no significant difference in CD8+ Simpson's diversity was found (P=0.060).

Genomic DNA served as template for TCR beta VDJ combination and CDR3 sequence profiling. An Illumina HiSeq 2000 was used for TCR repertoire sequencing. For the original study's pipeline: Repertoire assessment relied on Simpson's diversity index, CDR3 size and DJ length profiles, and TRBV/TRBJ rearrangement plots. The most abundant DNA sequence in the deep sequencing data was taken as the immunodominant clone. CDR3 amino acid sequences were checked for sharing between subjects and were compared against published repertoires and the VDJdb database. TCRdb reprocessing: public reads trimmed at Q25 with fastp, clones called with MiXCR, in-frame beta chains kept. Every entry covers one CDR3 protein and lists the most common genes and DNA from its rows. What appears here as the V and J calls and clone size reflects TCRdb's work, not the paper's. The sample has under 250,000 distinct CDR3 sequences on record, roughly 33% of them singletons. The ten most abundant clones make up 1.1% of the sample.

The CDR1 and CDR2 encoded by the germline V gene are SNHLY and FYNNEI. The CDR3 runs 16 residues from the cysteine to the phenylalanine. Only the CDR3 DNA stays, 48 bases, in frame from base 1. V is trimmed back by 1 base and J by 2 bases, and the junction contains 5 bases that no gene match accounts for. TCR repertoires of sorted CD4+ and CD8+ blood T cells from severe aplastic anemia patients and healthy subjects were deep-sequenced in the study. Ficoll-Paque density gradient centrifugation was used to isolate peripheral blood mononuclear cells. Before DNA extraction, CD4+ and CD8+ T cells were sorted with FACS or magnetic beads.

The receptor's source is a human donor in good health, serving as a control. This chain joins TRBV2 to TRBJ2-7; 10 central nucleotides agree with TRBD1. The specimen sequenced was sorted CD4+, CD8+, or CD8+CD57+ T cells (not recorded which) from PBMCs. The CDR3 region has the sequence CASSEDGTGVAYEQYF. The bases are TGTGCCAGCAGTGAAGACGGGACAGGGGTTGCCTACGAGCAGTACTTC.